A selection of T cell receptor beta chains follows, all from one sample in a study of T cells in Graves' hyperthyroidism and ophthalmopathy. TCRdb reprocessed the multiplex PCR reads via MiXCR and lists one record per CDR3 protein. The sample lists approximately 600,000 distinct CDR3 sequences; about 20% were seen once. Sequences were obtained from blood. The receptors originated from a man aged 25 to 40 with Graves' ophthalmopathy. The conserved cysteine and the conserved F or W are not part of the CDR3 here.

J | V | CDR3
TRBJ2-6 | TRBV2 | ASSGLRLGANVLT
TRBJ1-1 | TRBV10-3 | TISERRTEAF
TRBJ1-6 | TRBV12-3/TRBV12-4 | ASSFPGRPNSPLH
TRBJ2-7 | TRBV3-1 | ASSQPKETGDSYEQY
TRBJ2-5 | TRBV5-6 | ASSRRWGETQY
TRBJ1-1 | TRBV28 | ASTSRNTEAF
TRBJ2-1 | TRBV29-1 | SVMGDRGNRGEQF
TRBJ2-5 | TRBV4-2 | ASSQRTGVETQY
TRBJ2-5 | TRBV20-1 | SAIPQETQY
TRBJ1-5 | TRBV7-2 | ASSLRGGPNSNQPQH
TRBJ1-2 | TRBV28 | ASSPGTGFRYGYT
TRBJ2-2 | TRBV9 | ASSVTSGSLDTGELF
TRBJ2-5 | TRBV5-8 | ASRTSGTSGQETQY
TRBJ2-4 | TRBV5-6 | ASSSQRDGGIQY
TRBJ2-3 | TRBV2 | ASMRGGVDTQY
TRBJ2-3 | TRBV19 | ASSFSPGSGGDTQY
TRBJ1-4 | TRBV5-1 | ASSPAGTGGDEKLF
TRBJ1-2 | TRBV2 | ASRKGTNYGYT
TRBJ2-2 | TRBV7-2 | ASSSLRDRFTGELF
TRBJ1-5 | TRBV24-1 | ATSDQHSQPQH
TRBJ2-5 | TRBV20-1 | SATGTGGVETQY
TRBJ2-7 | TRBV2 | ASSEADTYYEQY
TRBJ2-7 | TRBV28 | ASDSGGAESYEQY
TRBJ2-1 | TRBV28 | ASSFPSQRGGGDEQF
TRBJ2-1 | TRBV18 | ASSPEDRASLNEQF
TRBJ2-3 | TRBV20-1 | SARRAETDTQY
TRBJ2-3 | TRBV5-8 | ASSAGDRSTDTQY
TRBJ2-1 | TRBV11-2 | ASSLEAGVANEQF
TRBJ1-1 | TRBV28 | ASSSRVEEAF
TRBJ2-2 | TRBV20-1 | SARPGSNTGELF
TRBJ1-2 | TRBV28 | ASRSGQDYGYT
TRBJ2-7 | TRBV12-3/TRBV12-4 | ASSSYRGSYEQY
TRBJ2-3 | TRBV20-1 | SAPGLSDTQY
TRBJ1-1 | TRBV29-1 | SVVEAANEAF
TRBJ2-3 | TRBV3-1 | ASSPEDGSRTDTQY
TRBJ2-7 | TRBV4-2 | ASSEAALAGYEQY
TRBJ2-7 | TRBV30 | AWSAIGQGNEQY
TRBJ2-3 | TRBV4-3 | ASSQDGSSTDTQY
TRBJ1-1 | TRBV20-1 | SVHNPGVNTEAF
TRBJ2-7 | TRBV3-1 | ASSQEYGGTRSYEQY
TRBJ2-1 | TRBV27 | ASRGTGYNEQF
TRBJ2-2 | TRBV2 | ASRNGRGSRGTGELF
TRBJ2-5 | TRBV5-1 | ANSLEEGTETQY
TRBJ1-1 | TRBV2 | ASGEAGREAF
TRBJ2-3 | TRBV28 | ASSPPTSRTDTQY
TRBJ1-5 | TRBV20-1 | SASGLDRGVDQPQH
TRBJ2-7 | TRBV5-1 | ASSLVDSLEQY
TRBJ2-5 | TRBV28 | ASSLIASLQETQY
TRBJ2-5 | TRBV5-1 | ASSFPLQGSQETQY
TRBJ2-1 | TRBV27 | ASRWYNEQF
TRBJ1-5 | TRBV19 | ASTQGWNSNQPQH
TRBJ2-7 | TRBV27 | ASTMRRDRPYEQY
TRBJ2-5 | TRBV28 | AWGIQETQY
TRBJ1-1 | TRBV27 | ASSSGQSNTEAF
TRBJ2-7 | TRBV28 | ASSVAGPYEQY
TRBJ1-1 | TRBV20-1 | STGGGNTEAF
TRBJ2-1 | TRBV10-3 | AISEKSLSSYNEQF